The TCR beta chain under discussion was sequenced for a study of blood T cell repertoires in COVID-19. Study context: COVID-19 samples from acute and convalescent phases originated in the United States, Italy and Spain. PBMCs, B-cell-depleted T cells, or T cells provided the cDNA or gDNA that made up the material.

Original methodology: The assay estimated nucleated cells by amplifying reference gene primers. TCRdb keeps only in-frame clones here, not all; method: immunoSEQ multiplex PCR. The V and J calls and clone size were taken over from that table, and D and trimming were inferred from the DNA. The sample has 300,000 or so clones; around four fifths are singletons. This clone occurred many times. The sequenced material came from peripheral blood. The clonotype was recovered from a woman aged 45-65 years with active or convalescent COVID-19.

The CDR3 DNA follows: TGTGCCAGCAGCTTACCGGGACTAGCGAGAACGAATGAGCAGTTCTTC. Its translation is CASSLPGLARTNEQFF. The rearrangement joins TRBV5-6 to TRBJ2-1, with 10 bases lining up with TRBD2. The germline CDR1 and CDR2 sequences are SGHDT and YYEEEE. The V segment lost 2 bases and the J segment 7 bases; nucleotides outside the gene matches: 9. The CDR3 length is 16 residues.